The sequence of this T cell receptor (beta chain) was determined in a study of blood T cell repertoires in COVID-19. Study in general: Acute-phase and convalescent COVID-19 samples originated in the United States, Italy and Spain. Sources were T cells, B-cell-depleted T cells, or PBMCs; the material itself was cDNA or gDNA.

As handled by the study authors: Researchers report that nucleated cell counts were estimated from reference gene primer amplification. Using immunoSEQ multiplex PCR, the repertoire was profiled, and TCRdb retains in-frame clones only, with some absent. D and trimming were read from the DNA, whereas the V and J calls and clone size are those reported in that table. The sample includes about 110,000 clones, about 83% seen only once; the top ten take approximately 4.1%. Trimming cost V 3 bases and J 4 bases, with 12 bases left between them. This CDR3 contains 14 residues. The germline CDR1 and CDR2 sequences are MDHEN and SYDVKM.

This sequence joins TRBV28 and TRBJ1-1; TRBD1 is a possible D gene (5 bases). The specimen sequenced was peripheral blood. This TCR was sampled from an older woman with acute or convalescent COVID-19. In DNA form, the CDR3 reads TGTGCCAGCAGTTTCTGGGGGGAAGTCACTGAAGCTTTCTTT. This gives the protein CASSFWGEVTEAFF.